This T cell receptor beta chain was recovered during a study of control samples from healthy donors and cancer patients. This CDR3 spans 20 amino acids. Trimming at V came to 6 bases and at J to 0 bases, leaving 19 bases not matched to a gene. Germline V lookup: CDR1 MNHEY, CDR2 SMNVEV (reference sequence). TCRdb keeps only in-frame clones here, not all; method: immunoSEQ multiplex PCR. This sample has 200,000 to 250,000 clones; roughly 94% occur once, and the top ten carry about 1.4%. Sequences were obtained from blood. The clonotype originates from a man aged 45 to 65 in good health. The chain joins TRBV27 to TRBJ2-1, with 8 bases that match TRBD1. Here the CDR3 reads CASSPGPGTGGTSSYNEQFF. The CDR3 coding sequence is TGTGCCAGCAGCCCGGGCCCCGGGACAGGAGGCACTAGCTCCTACAATGAGCAGTTCTTC.